The T cell receptor (beta chain) under discussion was sequenced for a study of cytomegalovirus exposure and HLA in healthy donors. Study-wide findings and caveats: Available immune exposure information covered CMV serostatus only. Across donors, sequencing depth was assumed by presence/absence analyses to be roughly uniform.

13 Jbeta primers and 60 Vbeta primers were used for the PCR. Produced via immunoSEQ multiplex PCR; TCRdb's table is partial and in-frame only. The table shows about 140,000 clones, with over 60% occurring only once. This clone occurred a few times. The target antigen is unknown. This CDR3 region has 14 residues. Germline CDR1 and CDR2: SGHRS and YFSETQ. Trimming pared 6 bases from V and 2 bases from J, leaving 15 bases between. V gene TRBV5-1 combines with J gene TRBJ2-7; D is possibly TRBD2 (6 bases). The sequencing input was PBMCs. The receptor was isolated from a woman aged 40 to 50 in good health and CMV-seronegative. DNA for the CDR3: TGCGCCAGCACCGACCTGGGCGGGACCTACGAGCAGTACTTC. This encodes CASTDLGGTYEQYF.